This paragraph reports one TCR beta chain. This entry belongs to a study of blood T cell repertoires in COVID-19. Across the whole study: Samples of COVID-19 (acute and convalescent) were obtained from the United States, Italy and Spain. Sources were T cells, B-cell-depleted T cells, or PBMCs; the material itself was cDNA or gDNA.

Enrollment of patients from Seattle took place during active infection, with longitudinal follow-up. Trimming left V 5 bases short and J 3 bases short, with 14 bases between. CDR1 is SGHVS, CDR2 FNYEAQ, per germline. The CDR3 sequence is 15 residues long. Per the authors' pipeline: Reference gene primers were amplified, and this amplification served to estimate nucleated cell counts. Only in-frame clones appear in the TCRdb table, and some are missing; sequencing was by immunoSEQ multiplex PCR. From that table come the V and J calls and clone size; the DNA was used to work out D and trimming. The table lists 60,000 or so clones, around 80% of them singletons, with roughly 10% in the top ten.

The genes are TRBV7-6 and TRBJ1-3, with D perhaps TRBD1 (5 bases). This clonotype was obtained from a man aged 25-45 years with COVID-19, enrolled during active disease. The sample was peripheral blood. The CDR3 coding sequence is TGTGCCAGCAGCCGACGTGGGGGGAATGGAAACACCATATATTTT. It specifies CASSRRGGNGNTIYF.